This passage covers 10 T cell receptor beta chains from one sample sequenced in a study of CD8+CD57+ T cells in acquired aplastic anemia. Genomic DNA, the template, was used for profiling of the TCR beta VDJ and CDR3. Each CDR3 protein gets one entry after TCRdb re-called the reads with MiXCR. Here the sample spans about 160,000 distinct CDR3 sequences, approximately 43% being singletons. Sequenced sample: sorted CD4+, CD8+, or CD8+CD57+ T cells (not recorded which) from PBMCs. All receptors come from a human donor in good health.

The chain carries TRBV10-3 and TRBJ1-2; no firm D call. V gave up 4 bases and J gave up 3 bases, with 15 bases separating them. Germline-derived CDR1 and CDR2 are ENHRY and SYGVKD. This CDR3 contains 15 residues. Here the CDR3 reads CAISVESDTHYGYTF. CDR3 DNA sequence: TGTGCCATCAGTGTTGAGTCCGATACTCACTATGGCTACACCTTC.

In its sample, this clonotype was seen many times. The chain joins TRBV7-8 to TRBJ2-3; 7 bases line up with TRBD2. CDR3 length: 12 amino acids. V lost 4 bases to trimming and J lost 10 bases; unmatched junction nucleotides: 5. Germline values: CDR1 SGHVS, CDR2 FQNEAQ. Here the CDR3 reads CASSSAGRAQYF. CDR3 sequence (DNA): TGTGCCAGCAGCTCCGCGGGGAGGGCGCAGTATTTT.

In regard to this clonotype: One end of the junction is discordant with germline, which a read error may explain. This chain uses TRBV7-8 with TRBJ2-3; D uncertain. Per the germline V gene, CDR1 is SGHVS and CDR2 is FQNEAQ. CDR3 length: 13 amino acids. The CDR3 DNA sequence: TGCGCCAGCAGCCGGTCGGGCGTCTCGGCGCAGTATTTT. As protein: CASSRSGVSAQYF.

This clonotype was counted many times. CDR3 region: CASTAQGAGTEAFF. For the CDR3, the DNA is TGTGCCAGCACCGCACAGGGGGCTGGAACTGAAGCTTTCTTT. The chain has TRBV12-3 or TRBV12-4 and TRBJ1-1; TRBD1 matches at 9 bases. Trimming cost V 7 bases and J 5 bases; bases outside gene matches: 8. The CDR3 contains 14 residues.

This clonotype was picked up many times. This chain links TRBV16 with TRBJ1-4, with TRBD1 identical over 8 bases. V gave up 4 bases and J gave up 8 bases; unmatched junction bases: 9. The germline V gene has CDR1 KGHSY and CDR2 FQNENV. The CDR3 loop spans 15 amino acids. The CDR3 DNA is TGTGCCAGCAGCCTAATGGCAGGGGGCCTGGAAAAACTGTTTTTT. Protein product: CASSLMAGGLEKLFF.

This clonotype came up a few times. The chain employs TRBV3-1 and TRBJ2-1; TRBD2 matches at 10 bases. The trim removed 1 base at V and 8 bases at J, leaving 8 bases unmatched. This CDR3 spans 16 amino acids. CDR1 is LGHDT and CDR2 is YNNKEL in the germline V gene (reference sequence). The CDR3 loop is CASSQGAGGRKDEQFF. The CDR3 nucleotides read TGTGCCAGCAGCCAAGGAGCGGGGGGGCGGAAAGATGAGCAGTTCTTC.

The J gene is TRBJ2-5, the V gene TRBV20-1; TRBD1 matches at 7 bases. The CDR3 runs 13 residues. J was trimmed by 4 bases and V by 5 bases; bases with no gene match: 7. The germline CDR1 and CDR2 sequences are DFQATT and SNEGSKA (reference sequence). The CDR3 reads CSADLNRGETQYF. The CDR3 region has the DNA TGCAGTGCTGATCTGAACAGGGGAGAGACCCAGTACTTC.

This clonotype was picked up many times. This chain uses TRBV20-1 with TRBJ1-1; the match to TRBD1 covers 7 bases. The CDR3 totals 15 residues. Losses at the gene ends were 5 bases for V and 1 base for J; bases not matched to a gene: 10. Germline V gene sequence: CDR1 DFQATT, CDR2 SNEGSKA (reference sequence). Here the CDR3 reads CSAAPQTGRNTEAFF. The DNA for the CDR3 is TGCAGTGCTGCCCCCCAGACAGGGAGGAACACTGAAGCTTTCTTT.

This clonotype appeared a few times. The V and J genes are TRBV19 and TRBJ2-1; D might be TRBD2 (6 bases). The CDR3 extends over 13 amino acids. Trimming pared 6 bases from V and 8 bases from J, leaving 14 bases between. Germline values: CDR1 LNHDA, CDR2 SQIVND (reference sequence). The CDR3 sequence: CASSLSGLDEQFF. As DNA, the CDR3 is TGTGCCAGTAGCCTGAGCGGGTTGGATGAGCAGTTCTTC.

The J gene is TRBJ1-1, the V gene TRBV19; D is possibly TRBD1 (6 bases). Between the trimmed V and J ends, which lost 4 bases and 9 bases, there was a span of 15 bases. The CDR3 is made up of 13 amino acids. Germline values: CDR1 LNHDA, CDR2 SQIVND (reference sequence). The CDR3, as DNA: TGTGCCAGTAGTAGTGGGGGCCGAGCAAAAGCTTTCTTT. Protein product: CASSSGGRAKAFF.